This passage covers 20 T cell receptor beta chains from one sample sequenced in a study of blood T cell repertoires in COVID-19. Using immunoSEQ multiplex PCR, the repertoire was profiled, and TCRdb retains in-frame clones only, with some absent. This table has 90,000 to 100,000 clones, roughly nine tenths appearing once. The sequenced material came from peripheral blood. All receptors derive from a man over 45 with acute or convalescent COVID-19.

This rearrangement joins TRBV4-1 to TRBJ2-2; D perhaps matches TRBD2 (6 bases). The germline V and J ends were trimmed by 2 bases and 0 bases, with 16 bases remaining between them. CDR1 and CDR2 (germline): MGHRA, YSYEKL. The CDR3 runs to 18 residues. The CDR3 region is CASSQKSWDSPNTGELFF. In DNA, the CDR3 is TGCGCCAGCAGCCAAAAAAGTTGGGACTCCCCGAACACCGGGGAGCTGTTTTTT.

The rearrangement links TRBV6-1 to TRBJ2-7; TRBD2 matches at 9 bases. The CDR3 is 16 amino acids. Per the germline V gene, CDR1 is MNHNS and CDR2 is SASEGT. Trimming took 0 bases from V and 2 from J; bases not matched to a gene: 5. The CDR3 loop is CASSEAPASGAYEQYF. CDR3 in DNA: TGTGCCAGCAGTGAAGCCCCGGCTAGCGGGGCCTACGAGCAGTACTTC.

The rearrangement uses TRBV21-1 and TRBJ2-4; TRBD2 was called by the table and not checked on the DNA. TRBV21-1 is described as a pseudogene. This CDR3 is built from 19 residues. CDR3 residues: CASSKVSGTETIAKNIQYF. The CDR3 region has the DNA TGTGCCAGCAGCAAAGTTAGCGGGACGGAGACTATAGCCAAAAACATTCAGTACTTC.

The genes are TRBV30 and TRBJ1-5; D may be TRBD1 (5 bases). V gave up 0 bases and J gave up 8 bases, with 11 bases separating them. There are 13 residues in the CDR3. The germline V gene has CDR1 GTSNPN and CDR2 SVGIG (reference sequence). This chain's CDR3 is CAWSVGRDKPQHF. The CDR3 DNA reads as TGTGCCTGGAGTGTCGGCAGGGATAAGCCCCAGCATTTT.

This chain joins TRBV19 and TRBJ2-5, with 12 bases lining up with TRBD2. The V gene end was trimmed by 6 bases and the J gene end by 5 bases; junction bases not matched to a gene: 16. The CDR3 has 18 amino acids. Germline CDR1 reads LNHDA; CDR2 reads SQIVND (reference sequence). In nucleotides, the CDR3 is TGTGCCAGTAGACCTCTAGCGGGAGGGCCTTCGTTTCAGGAGACCCAGTACTTC. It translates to CASRPLAGGPSFQETQYF.

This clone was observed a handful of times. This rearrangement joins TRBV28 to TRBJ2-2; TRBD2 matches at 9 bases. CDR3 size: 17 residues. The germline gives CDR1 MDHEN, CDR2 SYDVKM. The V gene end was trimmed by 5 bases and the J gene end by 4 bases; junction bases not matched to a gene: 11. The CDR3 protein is CASSPPQISGSTGELFF. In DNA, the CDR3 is TGTGCCAGCAGTCCTCCACAGATTAGCGGGAGCACCGGGGAGCTGTTTTTT.

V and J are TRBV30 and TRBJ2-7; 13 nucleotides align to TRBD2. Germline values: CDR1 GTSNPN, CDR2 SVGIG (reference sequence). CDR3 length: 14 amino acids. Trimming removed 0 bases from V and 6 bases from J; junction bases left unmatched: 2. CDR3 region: CAWSVGTSGAEQYF. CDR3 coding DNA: TGTGCCTGGAGTGTAGGGACTAGCGGGGCCGAGCAGTACTTC. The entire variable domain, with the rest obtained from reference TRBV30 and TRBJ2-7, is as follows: SQTIHQWPATLVQPVGSPLSLECTVEGTSNPNLYWYRQAAGRGLQLLFYSVGIGQISSEVPQNLSASRPQDRQFILSSKKLLLSDSGFYLCAWSVGTSGAEQYFGPGTRLTVT.

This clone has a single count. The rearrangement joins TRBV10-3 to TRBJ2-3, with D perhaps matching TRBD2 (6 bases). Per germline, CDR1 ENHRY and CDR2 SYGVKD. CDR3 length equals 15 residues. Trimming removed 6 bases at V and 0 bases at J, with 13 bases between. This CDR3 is CAIREGGASTDTQYF. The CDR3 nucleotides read TGTGCCATCAGGGAGGGCGGGGCCAGCACAGATACGCAGTATTTT.

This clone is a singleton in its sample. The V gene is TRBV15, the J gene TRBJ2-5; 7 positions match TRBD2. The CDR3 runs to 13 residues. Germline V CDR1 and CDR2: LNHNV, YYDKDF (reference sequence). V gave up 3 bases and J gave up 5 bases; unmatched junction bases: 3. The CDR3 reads CATSRAGEETQYF. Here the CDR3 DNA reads TGTGCCACCAGCAGGGCGGGAGAGGAGACCCAGTACTTC. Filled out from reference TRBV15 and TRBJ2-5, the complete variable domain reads DAMVIQNPRYQVTQFGKPVTLSCSQTLNHNVMYWYQQKSSQAPKLLFHYYDKDFNNEADTPDNFQSRRPNTSFCFLDIRSPGLGDTAMYLCATSRAGEETQYFGPGTRLLVL.

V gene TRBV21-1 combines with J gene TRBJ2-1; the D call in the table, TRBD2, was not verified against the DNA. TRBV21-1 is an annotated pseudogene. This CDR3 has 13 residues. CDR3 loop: CASSNCHTSKQFF. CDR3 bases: TGTGCCAGCAGCAATTGCCATACTAGCAAGCAGTTCTTC.

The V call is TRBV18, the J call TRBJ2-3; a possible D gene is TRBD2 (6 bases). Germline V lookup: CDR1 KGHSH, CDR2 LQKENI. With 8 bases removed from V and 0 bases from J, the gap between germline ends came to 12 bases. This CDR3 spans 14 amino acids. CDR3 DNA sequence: TGTGCCAGCGCGACCGGGACTAGCACAGATACGCAGTATTTT. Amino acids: CASATGTSTDTQYF. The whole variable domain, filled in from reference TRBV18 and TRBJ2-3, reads NAGVMQNPRHLVRRRGQEARLRCSPMKGHSHVYWYRQLPEEGLKFMVYLQKENIIDESGMPKERFSAEFPKEGPSILRIQQVVRGDSAAYFCASATGTSTDTQYFGPGTRLTVL.

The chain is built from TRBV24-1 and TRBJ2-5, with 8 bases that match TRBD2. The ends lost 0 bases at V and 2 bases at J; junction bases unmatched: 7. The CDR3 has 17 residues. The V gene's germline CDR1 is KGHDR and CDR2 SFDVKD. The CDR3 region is CATSDLGAGERQETQYF. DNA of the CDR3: TGTGCCACCAGTGATTTGGGAGCGGGAGAGAGGCAAGAGACCCAGTACTTC.

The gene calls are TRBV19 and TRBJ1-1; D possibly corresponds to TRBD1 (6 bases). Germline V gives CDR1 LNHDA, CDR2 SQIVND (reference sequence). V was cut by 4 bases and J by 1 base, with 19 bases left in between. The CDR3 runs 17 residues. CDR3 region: CASSKRLGGPRNTEAFF. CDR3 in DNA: TGTGCCAGTAGTAAACGTTTGGGGGGGCCTCGGAACACTGAAGCTTTCTTT. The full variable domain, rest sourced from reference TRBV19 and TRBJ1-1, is DGGITQSPKYLFRKEGQNVTLSCEQNLNHDAMYWYRQDPGQGLRLIYYSQIVNDFQKGDIAEGYSVSREKKESFPLTVTSAQKNPTAFYLCASSKRLGGPRNTEAFFGQGTRLTVV.

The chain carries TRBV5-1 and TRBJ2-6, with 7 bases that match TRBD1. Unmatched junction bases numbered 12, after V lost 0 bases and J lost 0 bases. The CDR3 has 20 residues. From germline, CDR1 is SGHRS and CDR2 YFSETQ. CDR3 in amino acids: CASSLVGQVTLYSGANVLTF. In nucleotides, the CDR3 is TGCGCCAGCAGCTTGGTAGGACAGGTGACCCTTTACTCTGGGGCCAACGTCCTGACTTTC.

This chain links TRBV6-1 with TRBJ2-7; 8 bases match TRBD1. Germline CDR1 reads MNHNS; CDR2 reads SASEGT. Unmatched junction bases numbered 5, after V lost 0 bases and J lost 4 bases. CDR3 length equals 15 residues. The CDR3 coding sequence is TGTGCCAGCAGTGAAGCCAGACAGGGGAGGTACGAGCAGTACTTC. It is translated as CASSEARQGRYEQYF.

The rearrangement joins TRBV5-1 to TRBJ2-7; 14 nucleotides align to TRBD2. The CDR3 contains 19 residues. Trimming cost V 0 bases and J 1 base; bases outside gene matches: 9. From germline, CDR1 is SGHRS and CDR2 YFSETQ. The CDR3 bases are TGCGCCAGCAGCTTGGGGACTAGCGGGAGGAGGCTGGGATCCTACGAGCAGTACTTC. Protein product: CASSLGTSGRRLGSYEQYF.

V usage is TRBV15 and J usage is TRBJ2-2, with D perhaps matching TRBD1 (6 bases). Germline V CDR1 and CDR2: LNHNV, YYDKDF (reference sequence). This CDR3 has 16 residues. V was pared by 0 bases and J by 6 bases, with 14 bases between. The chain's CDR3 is CATSRDLNRASGELFF. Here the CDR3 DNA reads TGTGCCACCAGCAGAGATTTAAACAGGGCCTCCGGGGAGCTGTTTTTT.

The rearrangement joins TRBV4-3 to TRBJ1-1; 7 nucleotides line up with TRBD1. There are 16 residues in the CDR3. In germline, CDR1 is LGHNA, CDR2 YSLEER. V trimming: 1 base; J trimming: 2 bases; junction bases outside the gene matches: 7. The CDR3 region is CASSQVDRAGNTEAFF. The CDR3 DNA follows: TGCGCCAGCAGCCAAGTTGACAGGGCGGGTAACACTGAAGCTTTCTTT.

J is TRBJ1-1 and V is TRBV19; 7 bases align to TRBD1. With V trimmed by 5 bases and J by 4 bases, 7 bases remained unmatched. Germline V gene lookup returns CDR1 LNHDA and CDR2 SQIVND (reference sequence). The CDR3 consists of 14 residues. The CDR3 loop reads CASSEQGRATEAFF. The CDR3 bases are TGTGCCAGTAGTGAACAGGGGCGGGCCACTGAAGCTTTCTTT.

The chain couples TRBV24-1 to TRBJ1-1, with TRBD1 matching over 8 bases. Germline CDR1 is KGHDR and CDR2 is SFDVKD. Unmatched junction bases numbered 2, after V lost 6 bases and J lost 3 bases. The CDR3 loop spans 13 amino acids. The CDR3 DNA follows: TGTGCCACCAGTCGACAGGGGTACACTGAAGCTTTCTTT. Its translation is CATSRQGYTEAFF.